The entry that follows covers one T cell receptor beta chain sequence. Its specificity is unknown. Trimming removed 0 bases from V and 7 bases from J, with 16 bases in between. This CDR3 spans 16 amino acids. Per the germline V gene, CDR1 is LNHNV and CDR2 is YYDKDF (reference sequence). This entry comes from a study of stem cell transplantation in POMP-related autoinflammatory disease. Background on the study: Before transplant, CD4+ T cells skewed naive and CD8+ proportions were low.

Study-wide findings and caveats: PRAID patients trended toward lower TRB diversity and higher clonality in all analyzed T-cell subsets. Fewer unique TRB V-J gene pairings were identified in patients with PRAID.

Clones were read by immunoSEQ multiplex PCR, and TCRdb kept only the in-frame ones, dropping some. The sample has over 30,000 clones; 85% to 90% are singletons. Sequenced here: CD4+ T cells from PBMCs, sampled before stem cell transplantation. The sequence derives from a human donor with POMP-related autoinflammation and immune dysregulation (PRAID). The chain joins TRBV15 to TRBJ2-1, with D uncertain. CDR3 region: CATSRDSAPRWNEQFF. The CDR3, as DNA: TGTGCCACCAGCAGAGATTCGGCCCCCCGGTGGAATGAGCAGTTCTTC. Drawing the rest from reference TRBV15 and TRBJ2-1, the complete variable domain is DAMVIQNPRYQVTQFGKPVTLSCSQTLNHNVMYWYQQKSSQAPKLLFHYYDKDFNNEADTPDNFQSRRPNTSFCFLDIRSPGLGDTAMYLCATSRDSAPRWNEQFFGPGTRLTVL.